A few counts support the clone carrying this T cell receptor beta chain. Libraries were prepared by immunoSEQ multiplex PCR; TCRdb keeps only in-frame clonotypes and omits some of them. The sample lists around 170,000 clones, approximately 79% occurring once. The sample is drawn from a study of blood T cell repertoires in COVID-19. The germline V gene has CDR1 MNHNS and CDR2 SASEGT. V lost 4 bases to trimming and J lost 0 bases; unmatched junction nucleotides: 13. The CDR3 is 19 residues long. The chain combines TRBV6-1 with TRBJ1-1; the match to TRBD1 covers 11 bases. This TCR was sampled from a woman of 80 years or more with acute or convalescent COVID-19. The sample comprised peripheral blood. Here the CDR3 DNA reads TGTGCCAGCAGTGGTCTTCTCGGGGGGACAGGGGGTATGAACACTGAAGCTTTCTTT. Amino acid sequence: CASSGLLGGTGGMNTEAFF.